Listed here are 28 T cell receptor beta chains from one sample, sequenced in a study of human T cells and chemical hapten exposure. Using its own MiXCR run on the RACE reads, TCRdb lists one record per CDR3 protein. This sample has some 90,000 distinct CDR3 sequences, with approximately 11% found just once. Time point meaning: patch test 3, about 24 weeks after DPC sensitization. Described treatment: therapeutic diphenylcyclopropenone sensitization with weekly scalp DPC. Material: whole blood, obtained in connection with sensitization to the hapten diphenylcyclopropenone (DPC). These receptors originate from a woman aged 25 to 45 with alopecia areata. Some clones in this sample may be carry-over from other donors' samples.

The V gene is TRBV2, the J gene TRBJ1-5, with 9 bases aligning to TRBD1. The CDR3 spans 15 residues. The V gene end was trimmed by 4 bases and the J gene end by 6 bases; junction bases not matched to a gene: 7. Germline V gene data show CDR1 as SNHLY and CDR2 as FYNNEI. This chain's CDR3 is CASSAGQGVSQPQHF. In DNA form, the CDR3 reads TGTGCCAGCAGTGCGGGACAGGGAGTTAGTCAGCCCCAGCATTTT. Full variable domain (rest looked up from reference TRBV2 and TRBJ1-5): EPEVTQTPSHQVTQMGQEVILRCVPISNHLYFYWYRQILGQKVEFLVSFYNNEISEKSEIFDDQFSVERPDGSNFTLKIRSTKLEDSAMYFCASSAGQGVSQPQHFGDGTRLSIL.

This clonotype was recorded at least ten times. The chain employs TRBV4-1 and TRBJ2-7; D is undetermined. Germline V gene lookup returns CDR1 MGHRA and CDR2 YSYEKL. The CDR3 length is 13 residues. Trimming shortened V by 4 bases and J by 3 bases, and 10 bases separated the two germline ends. The CDR3 DNA reads as TGCGCCAGCAGCCCCGTCGGAAGCTACGAGCAGTACGTC. Its protein is CASSPVGSYEQYV.

Many counts were recorded for this clonotype. This chain joins TRBV7-8 and TRBJ2-2; 9 positions match TRBD1. The CDR3 runs 15 residues. Per germline, CDR1 SGHVS and CDR2 FQNEAQ. V trimming: 5 bases; J trimming: 7 bases; junction bases outside the gene matches: 8. In nucleotides, the CDR3 is TGTGCCAGCAGCAATACAGGGGGCGGTTTCGGGGAGCTGTTTTTT. Amino acid sequence: CASSNTGGGFGELFF.

This clonotype was counted many times. V and J are TRBV3-1 and TRBJ1-1; no firm D call. The CDR3 extends over 14 amino acids. The V gene lost 0 bases and the J gene lost 1 base, with 6 bases spanning the gap. Germline V lookup: CDR1 LGHDT, CDR2 YNNKEL (reference sequence). The CDR3 nucleotides are TGTGCCAGCAGCCAAGATCCGCAGAACACTGAAGCTTTCTTT. Protein: CASSQDPQNTEAFF. Full variable domain (rest looked up from reference TRBV3-1 and TRBJ1-1): DTAVSQTPKYLVTQMGNDKSIKCEQNLGHDTMYWYKQDSKKFLKIMFSYNNKELIINETVPNRFSPKSPDKAHLNLHINSLELGDSAVYFCASSQDPQNTEAFFGQGTRLTVV.

The genes are TRBV19 and TRBJ1-5; D unresolved. The CDR3 length is 14 residues. Trimming pared 7 bases from V and 2 bases from J, leaving 12 bases between. Germline V CDR1 and CDR2: LNHDA, SQIVND (reference sequence). The CDR3 reads CASTTGLGNQPQHF. The CDR3 coding sequence is TGTGCCAGTACCACGGGCCTCGGCAATCAGCCCCAGCATTTT. Supplemented by reference TRBV19 and TRBJ1-5, the full variable domain reads DGGITQSPKYLFRKEGQNVTLSCEQNLNHDAMYWYRQDPGQGLRLIYYSQIVNDFQKGDIAEGYSVSREKKESFPLTVTSAQKNPTAFYLCASTTGLGNQPQHFGDGTRLSIL.

This chain joins TRBV11-2 and TRBJ2-5, with 8 bases that match TRBD1. The CDR3 extends over 15 amino acids. CDR1 is SGHAT and CDR2 is FQNNGV in the germline V gene. V was pared by 5 bases and J by 4 bases, with 9 bases of the junction left unmatched. DNA for the CDR3: TGTGCCAGCAGCCAGGGAGCAGGGGGCCGAGAGACCCAGTACTTC. Residues: CASSQGAGGRETQYF.

This clonotype was found a few times. The CDR3 is CSASKTGSDTQYF. The DNA of the CDR3 is TGCAGTGCTAGTAAGACAGGGTCGGATACGCAGTATTTT. The chain has TRBV20-1 and TRBJ2-3; 7 nucleotides line up with TRBD1. From germline, CDR1 is DFQATT and CDR2 SNEGSKA (reference sequence). The length of the CDR3 is 13 residues. V lost 3 bases, J lost 6 bases, and 6 bases stayed unmatched.

This chain joins TRBV28 and TRBJ2-6; D is ambiguous. V gave up 2 bases and J gave up 4 bases, with 6 bases separating them. This CDR3 has 14 residues. Germline V CDR1 and CDR2: MDHEN, SYDVKM. The CDR3 bases are TGTGCCAGCAGTTTAATCCCAGGGGCCAACGTCCTGACTTTC. It codes for CASSLIPGANVLTF.

At least ten counts were recorded for this clonotype. The V call is TRBV5-1, the J call TRBJ2-3; a possible D gene is TRBD2 (6 bases). The V and J ends lost 0 bases and 1 base respectively, with 12 bases between them. This CDR3 spans 16 amino acids. Germline CDR1 SGHRS, CDR2 YFSETQ. The CDR3: CASSLAVGGGTDTQYF. CDR3 DNA sequence: TGCGCCAGCAGCTTGGCCGTCGGGGGAGGCACAGATACGCAGTATTTT.

This clonotype appeared many times. V and J are TRBV5-6 and TRBJ1-3; weak D call: TRBD1 (5 bases). Germline V gene sequence: CDR1 SGHDT, CDR2 YYEEEE. Trimming pared 0 bases from V and 0 bases from J, leaving 13 bases between. The CDR3 extends over 17 amino acids. CDR3 DNA: TGTGCCAGCAGCTTGGGGCCGGGACGTGTCTCTGGAAACACCATATATTTT. This gives the protein CASSLGPGRVSGNTIYF. Full variable domain (remainder filled in from reference TRBV5-6 and TRBJ1-3): DAGVTQSPTHLIKTRGQQVTLRCSPKSGHDTVSWYQQALGQGPQFIFQYYEEEERQRGNFPDRFSGHQFPNYSSELNVNALLLGDSALYLCASSLGPGRVSGNTIYFGEGSWLTVV.

Many counts were recorded for this clonotype. This chain links TRBV7-2 with TRBJ2-1; 7 bases are shared with TRBD2. Germline V gene data show CDR1 as SGHTA and CDR2 as FQGNSA. The length of the CDR3 is 13 residues. J was trimmed by 6 bases and V by 7 bases; bases with no gene match: 6. CDR3 residues: CASNLLASNEQFF. The CDR3 region has the DNA TGTGCCAGCAACCTACTAGCGTCCAATGAGCAGTTCTTC.

This clonotype occurred a few times. The chain joins TRBV2 to TRBJ2-5, with TRBD1 identical over 10 bases. CDR1 SNHLY and CDR2 FYNNEI come from the germline V gene. CDR3 size: 12 residues. Unmatched junction bases numbered 0, after V lost 6 bases and J lost 5 bases. CDR3 in amino acids: CASRGQGETQYF. CDR3 nucleotides: TGTGCCAGCAGGGGACAGGGGGAGACCCAGTACTTC.

V is TRBV5-5 and J is TRBJ2-7; 8 bases align to TRBD1. In germline, CDR1 is SGHKS, CDR2 YYEKEE (reference sequence). V was pared by 4 bases and J by 4 bases, with 7 bases of the junction left unmatched. There are 14 residues in the CDR3. CDR3 sequence: CASSVTGVLYEQYV. The CDR3 DNA follows: TGTGCCAGCAGCGTGACAGGGGTCCTATACGAGCAGTACGTC.

This clonotype has ten or more counts. This chain connects TRBV28 to TRBJ2-3; TRBD1 is a possible D gene (5 bases). The CDR3 is made up of 13 amino acids. Germline V lookup: CDR1 MDHEN, CDR2 SYDVKM. Deletions cut 2 bases from V and 6 bases from J, with 9 bases between. CDR3 coding DNA: TGTGCCAGCAGTTTAGCAGGGCCGGATACGCAGTATTTT. Its protein is CASSLAGPDTQYF.

V is TRBV20-1 and J is TRBJ1-2; 10 bases are a match to TRBD1. This CDR3 is built from 15 residues. V dropped 0 bases and J dropped 3; count of bases not matched to a gene: 4. The germline gives CDR1 DFQATT, CDR2 SNEGSKA (reference sequence). The CDR3 sequence is CSARDLTGGDYGYTF. CDR3 nucleotides: TGCAGTGCTAGAGATCTGACAGGGGGCGACTATGGCTACACCTTC.

This clonotype appeared many times. This rearrangement joins TRBV4-3 to TRBJ2-1; the D is unclear. This CDR3 is built from 17 residues. Germline assignment: CDR1 LGHNA and CDR2 YSLEER. Deletions cut 1 base from V and 0 bases from J, with 13 bases between. CDR3 nucleotide sequence: TGCGCCAGCAGCCAAGGTTCAGGAACGAGCTCCTACAATGAGCAGTTCTTC. Translation gives CASSQGSGTSSYNEQFF.

The chain has TRBV29-1 and TRBJ1-1; 7 bases align to TRBD1. V lost 7 bases and J lost 4; bases outside the gene matches: 3. The CDR3 runs 11 residues. The germline V gene has CDR1 SQVTM and CDR2 ANQGSEA. CDR3 loop: CSARDSTEAFF. The CDR3 DNA sequence: TGCAGCGCGCGGGACAGCACTGAAGCTTTCTTT.

V gene TRBV28 combines with J gene TRBJ2-1; D is unclear. CDR1 MDHEN and CDR2 SYDVKM come from the germline V gene. The CDR3 is 14 amino acids. The V gene lost 7 bases and the J gene lost 7 bases, with 17 bases spanning the gap. The CDR3 reads CASTGPNERNEQFF. The CDR3 bases are TGTGCCAGCACCGGGCCCAACGAGAGGAATGAGCAGTTCTTC.

This clonotype was found many times. This chain links TRBV28 with TRBJ1-6, with 8 bases identical to TRBD1. CDR3 size: 16 residues. The germline CDR1 and CDR2 sequences are MDHEN and SYDVKM. After removal of 4 bases from V and 6 bases from J, the junction contained 8 bases not matched to a gene. The CDR3 sequence: CASSWGGQGSNSPLHF. CDR3 bases: TGTGCCAGCAGTTGGGGAGGACAGGGAAGTAATTCACCCCTCCACTTT.

This clonotype was found many times. The genes are TRBV20-1 and TRBJ2-5, with D maybe TRBD2 (7 bases). Per the germline V gene, CDR1 is DFQATT and CDR2 is SNEGSKA (reference sequence). The CDR3 runs to 14 residues. Trimming took 4 bases from V and 2 from J, leaving 14 bases between them. CDR3 sequence: CSAIRGRGQETQYF. DNA of the CDR3: TGCAGTGCTATAAGGGGGAGGGGTCAAGAGACCCAGTACTTC.

A word on this clonotype: The junction differs from germline at one of its ends, possibly a read error. The chain recombines TRBV3-1 with TRBJ2-6; 7 bases agree with TRBD1. Germline CDR1 LGHDT, CDR2 YNNKEL (reference sequence). The CDR3 has 17 residues. In DNA form, the CDR3 reads TGTGCCAGCAGCCATAGACAGGGCGTCTCTGGGGCCAACGTCCCGACTTTC. The encoded protein is CASSHRQGVSGANVPTF.

The chain links TRBV7-2 to TRBJ2-1; D may be TRBD1 (6 bases). The CDR3 totals 16 residues. Trimming shortened V by 5 bases and J by 1 base, and 15 bases separated the two germline ends. Per germline, CDR1 SGHTA and CDR2 FQGNSA. CDR3 bases: TGTGCCAGCAGCCCAGGGCAGGGGTGGTCCTACAATGAGCAGTTCTTC. As protein: CASSPGQGWSYNEQFF.

The chain combines TRBV29-1 with TRBJ2-2; D unclear. Germline V gives CDR1 SQVTM, CDR2 ANQGSEA. V gave up 1 base and J gave up 5 bases, with 11 bases separating them. The CDR3 totals 14 residues. CDR3 nucleotide sequence: TGCAGCGTTGAAGGAGACCCGCGTACCGGGGAGCTGTTTTTT. Translation: CSVEGDPRTGELFF.

This clonotype was found a few times. This chain connects TRBV20-1 to TRBJ2-2; 8 nucleotides align to TRBD2. CDR1 is DFQATT, CDR2 SNEGSKA, per germline (reference sequence). This CDR3 is built from 14 residues. V was clipped by 4 bases and J by 3 bases; unmatched bases: 4. CDR3 nucleotide sequence: TGCAGTGCTACGGGACTAGGGTACACCGGGGAGCTGTTTTTT. Translated, it gives CSATGLGYTGELFF.

The gene calls are TRBV30 and TRBJ1-2; no definite D call. CDR1 is GTSNPN and CDR2 is SVGIG in the germline V gene (reference sequence). The CDR3 consists of 13 residues. Trimming left V 0 bases short and J 5 bases short, with 10 bases between. CDR3 DNA: TGTGCCTGGAGTGTACTCACAGTTTATGGCTACACCTTC. This gives the protein CAWSVLTVYGYTF.

This clonotype was seen many times. The genes are TRBV18 and TRBJ1-1; the match to TRBD1 covers 7 bases. The CDR3 extends over 14 amino acids. Germline V CDR1 and CDR2: KGHSH, LQKENI. The V gene end was trimmed by 2 bases and the J gene end by 5 bases; junction bases not matched to a gene: 5. The CDR3 here is CASSPSGGGTEAFF. Here the CDR3 DNA reads TGTGCCAGCTCACCATCAGGGGGTGGGACTGAAGCTTTCTTT.

This clonotype was recorded many times. The chain uses TRBV28 and TRBJ2-1; 8 bases agree with TRBD1. The V gene end was trimmed by 4 bases and the J gene end by 8 bases; junction bases not matched to a gene: 4. This CDR3 contains 13 residues. The germline V gene encodes CDR1 MDHEN and CDR2 SYDVKM. CDR3 loop: CASSYQGAYEQFF. The CDR3 region has the DNA TGTGCCAGCAGTTATCAGGGGGCGTATGAGCAGTTCTTC.

This clonotype has a count of ten or more. V is TRBV5-6 and J is TRBJ2-3; D might be TRBD2 (5 bases). In germline, CDR1 is SGHDT, CDR2 YYEEEE. V was trimmed by 2 bases and J by 5 bases, leaving 12 bases between them. This CDR3 contains 14 residues. Here the CDR3 DNA reads TGTGCCAGCAGCTTACACCGGGGAATAGATACGCAGTATTTT. It codes for CASSLHRGIDTQYF.